These 29 T cell receptor beta chains share one sample of origin, sequenced in a study of T-cell reconstitution after alpha-beta-depleted transplantation in children. A library of TCRbeta sequences, prepared with unique molecular identifiers, was generated. One entry per CDR3 protein results from TCRdb running MiXCR on the PCR reads. In the table there are under 300,000 distinct CDR3 sequences, around 10% of which are singletons. Sample: peripheral blood, taken 180 days after TCRalphabeta/CD19-depleted stem cell transplant. These receptors were taken from a male patient aged 2-15 years who had a stem cell transplant for chronic granulomatous disease, so the T cells may come from the graft donor.

The table lists this clonotype with many counts. The chain carries TRBV5-1 and TRBJ1-1, with D hard to call. V gave up 4 bases and J gave up 3 bases, with 7 bases separating them. The CDR3 has 12 residues. Germline V gene lookup returns CDR1 SGHRS and CDR2 YFSETQ. CDR3 sequence: CASSPGDTEAFF. DNA for the CDR3: TGCGCCAGCAGCCCTGGCGACACTGAAGCTTTCTTT.

This sequence joins TRBV7-3 and TRBJ1-1, with D hard to call. Germline CDR1 and CDR2: SGHTA and FQGTGA. Between the trimmed V and J ends, which lost 5 bases and 7 bases, there was a span of 14 bases. There are 13 residues in the CDR3. As DNA, the CDR3 is TGTGCCAGCAGCCCCCTAAGTGGAAGTGAAGCTTTCTTT. It translates to CASSPLSGSEAFF.

This clonotype was seen at least ten times. The chain joins TRBV29-1 to TRBJ2-3; 14 bases match TRBD2. The junction had 7 bases not matched to a gene; V was cut back by 4 bases and J by 4 bases. Germline V CDR1 and CDR2: SQVTM, ANQGSEA. This CDR3 comprises 16 residues. The CDR3 sequence: CSVGGLAGVIADTQYF. CDR3 nucleotide sequence: TGCAGCGTTGGGGGACTAGCGGGAGTAATCGCAGATACGCAGTATTTT.

This clonotype has at least ten counts. V is TRBV4-3 and J is TRBJ1-2; no clear D gene. Germline CDR1 and CDR2: LGHNA and YSLEER. V was pared by 3 bases and J by 4 bases, with 15 bases between. There are 15 residues in the CDR3. The CDR3, as DNA: TGCGCCAGCAGCCAGCAGCCCTCGAACATCTATGGCTACACCTTC. It specifies CASSQQPSNIYGYTF.

This clonotype has at least ten counts. The V call is TRBV7-3, the J call TRBJ2-2; perhaps D is TRBD1 or TRBD2 (5 bases each). Germline CDR1 is SGHTA and CDR2 is FQGTGA. The germline V and J ends were trimmed by 5 bases and 3 bases, with 19 bases remaining between them. The length of the CDR3 is 17 residues. The CDR3 loop is CASSLGAARGDTGELFF. CDR3 bases: TGTGCCAGCAGCCTCGGGGCCGCCCGGGGTGACACCGGGGAGCTGTTTTTT.

This clonotype occurred many times. V usage is TRBV25-1 and J usage is TRBJ2-7; TRBD2 is a possible D gene (5 bases). Between the trimmed V and J ends, which lost 4 bases and 2 bases, there was a span of 9 bases. The germline V gene has CDR1 MGHDK and CDR2 SYGVNS. CDR3 length: 13 residues. CDR3 in amino acids: CASSGLATYEQYF. In DNA form, the CDR3 reads TGTGCCAGCAGTGGCTTAGCGACCTACGAGCAGTACTTC.

Ten or more counts support this clonotype. The chain has TRBV29-1 and TRBJ1-1, with 7 bases fitting TRBD1. The length of the CDR3 is 14 residues. After removal of 7 bases from V and 0 bases from J, the junction contained 8 bases not matched to a gene. CDR1 and CDR2 (germline): SQVTM, ANQGSEA. The CDR3 reads CSAGQSDMNTEAFF. CDR3 bases: TGCAGCGCGGGACAGAGTGACATGAACACTGAAGCTTTCTTT.

This clonotype showed up many times. The chain combines TRBV7-2 with TRBJ2-3, with a possible D match to TRBD2 (5 bases). This CDR3 has 14 amino acids. In germline, CDR1 is SGHTA, CDR2 FQGNSA. Trimming removed 3 bases at V and 2 bases at J, with 9 bases between. The CDR3 sequence: CASSFYGNTDTQYF. The CDR3, as DNA: TGTGCCAGCAGCTTCTACGGGAACACAGATACGCAGTATTTT.

This clonotype came up many times. The V call is TRBV5-1, the J call TRBJ2-3; D possibly corresponds to TRBD1 (5 bases). The CDR3 totals 14 residues. V gave up 4 bases and J gave up 2 bases, with 11 bases separating them. Germline CDR1 SGHRS, CDR2 YFSETQ. For the CDR3, the DNA is TGCGCCAGCAGCCAGGGATTCGACACAGATACGCAGTATTTT. This translates into CASSQGFDTDTQYF.

Ten or more counts support this clonotype. V usage is TRBV27 and J usage is TRBJ1-5; tentative D call: TRBD1 (6 bases). Germline assignment: CDR1 MNHEY and CDR2 SMNVEV (reference sequence). The length of the CDR3 is 14 residues. The ends were cut back, 8 bases at V and 1 base at J, with 12 bases in the middle. The CDR3 sequence is CASCPGGSNQPQHF. The CDR3 nucleotides read TGTGCCAGCTGCCCCGGGGGCAGCAATCAGCCCCAGCATTTT.

This clonotype was detected many times. J is TRBJ1-2 and V is TRBV7-9; D remains unclear. The CDR3 has 16 amino acids. Germline lookup yields CDR1 SEHNR and CDR2 FQNEAQ (reference sequence). The V gene lost 6 bases and the J gene lost 0 bases, with 17 bases spanning the gap. CDR3 residues: CASSSWGDPPNYGYTF. The CDR3 DNA follows: TGTGCCAGCAGTTCGTGGGGTGACCCACCTAACTATGGCTACACCTTC.

This clonotype was detected ten times or more. The chain carries TRBV5-5 and TRBJ2-5; D is possibly TRBD2 (6 bases). V shed 5 bases and J shed 5 bases, with 13 bases lying between them. In germline, CDR1 is SGHKS, CDR2 YYEKEE (reference sequence). This CDR3 is 13 amino acids long. CDR3 nucleotide sequence: TGTGCCAGCAGTTCTCAGGGAGGTGAGACCCAGTACTTC. This sequence encodes CASSSQGGETQYF.

Turning to this clonotype: A much larger clone differs by one base, so this may be a read error. The rearrangement uses TRBV7-9 and TRBJ2-1; 10 nucleotides match TRBD1. The germline CDR1 and CDR2 sequences are SEHNR and FQNEAQ (reference sequence). This CDR3 spans 15 amino acids. CDR3 sequence: CASSLAGQGSNEQLF. In nucleotides, the CDR3 is TGTGCCAGCAGCTTAGCGGGACAGGGGAGCAATGAGCAGCTCTTC. Full variable domain (outside the CDR3, taken from reference TRBV7-9 and TRBJ2-1): DTGVSQNPRHKITKRGQNVTFRCDPISEHNRLYWYRQTLGQGPEFLTYFQNEAQLEKSRLLSDRFSAERPKGSFSTLEIQRTEQGDSAMYLCASSLAGQGSNEQLFGPGTRLTVL.

This clonotype was found a few times. This sequence joins TRBV19 and TRBJ2-7, with D possibly being TRBD2 (6 bases). Germline values: CDR1 LNHDA, CDR2 SQIVND (reference sequence). Between the trimmed V and J ends, which lost 3 bases and 1 base, there was a span of 13 bases. The CDR3 contains 15 residues. In nucleotides, the CDR3 is TGTGCCAGTAGTATCCGGGGACTTGAATCCTACGAGCAGTACTTC. The encoded protein is CASSIRGLESYEQYF.

This clonotype appeared many times. CDR3 sequence reads: CSVRRQGNTGELFF. The CDR3 region has the DNA TGCAGCGTCCGAAGACAGGGAAACACCGGGGAGCTGTTTTTT. J is TRBJ2-2 and V is TRBV29-1; TRBD1 matches 7 bases. The CDR3 has 14 residues. Germline loops: CDR1 SQVTM, CDR2 ANQGSEA. J lost 2 bases, V lost 6 bases, and 6 bases had no gene match.

This clonotype was observed at least ten times. This chain joins TRBV29-1 and TRBJ2-5; D remains ambiguous. Germline CDR1 SQVTM, CDR2 ANQGSEA. The CDR3 has 11 residues. V was clipped by 3 bases and J by 5 bases, with 7 bases between them. CDR3 bases: TGCAGCGTTGAGACGGGTGAGACCCAGTACTTC. This translates into CSVETGETQYF.

At least ten counts were recorded for this clonotype. V gene TRBV7-9 combines with J gene TRBJ2-1, with 7 bases matching TRBD2. This CDR3 is 17 amino acids long. In germline, CDR1 is SEHNR, CDR2 FQNEAQ (reference sequence). The V segment lost 1 base and the J segment 3 bases; nucleotides outside the gene matches: 9. CDR3 sequence reads: CASSLGLYREDYNEQFF. The CDR3 DNA sequence: TGTGCCAGCAGCTTAGGTCTTTACCGGGAGGACTACAATGAGCAGTTCTTC.

This rearrangement joins TRBV12-3 or TRBV12-4 to TRBJ1-1; perhaps TRBD1 as D (6 bases). The CDR3 sequence is 13 residues long. CDR3 protein: CSTGRDEFTEAFF. The DNA for the CDR3 is TGTTCAACAGGGAGGGACGAGTTCACTGAAGCTTTCTTT.

This clonotype appeared many times. CDR3: CASSMGTSLYNEQFF. CDR3 DNA: TGTGCCAGTAGTATGGGGACTAGCTTGTACAATGAGCAGTTCTTC. The chain employs TRBV19 and TRBJ2-1; 9 nucleotides line up with TRBD2. Germline V gene sequence: CDR1 LNHDA, CDR2 SQIVND (reference sequence). The CDR3 is 15 amino acids. V lost 3 bases to trimming and J lost 4 bases; unmatched junction nucleotides: 4.

This clonotype has ten or more counts. The chain recombines TRBV6-4 with TRBJ2-3; unclear D gene. The CDR3 has 13 residues. Germline values: CDR1 MRHNA, CDR2 SNTAGT. V gave up 2 bases and J gave up 5 bases, with 8 bases separating them. CDR3 protein: CASSDNEVDTQYF. CDR3 sequence (DNA): TGTGCCAGCAGTGACAACGAGGTAGATACGCAGTATTTT.

In this sample, this clonotype turned up many times. V and J are TRBV7-2 and TRBJ1-2, with D maybe TRBD1 (5 bases). V was cut by 2 bases and J by 8 bases, with 9 bases left in between. The CDR3 runs 12 residues. Germline assignment: CDR1 SGHTA and CDR2 FQGNSA. CDR3 in amino acids: CASSLLWDGYTF. The CDR3 coding sequence is TGTGCCAGCAGCTTACTTTGGGACGGCTACACCTTC.

Remarks on this clonotype: One end of the junction is discordant with germline, which a read error may explain. The chain has TRBV30 and TRBJ2-1, with 8 bases that match TRBD2. Looked up from germline, CDR1 is GTSNPN and CDR2 is SVGIG (reference sequence). The CDR3 totals 14 residues. In DNA form, the CDR3 reads TGTGCCTGGACGAAGCGGGAGAACTACGATGAGCAGTTCTTC. This encodes CAWTKRENYDEQFF.

This clonotype occurred many times. The chain employs TRBV7-6 and TRBJ2-5, with D unclear. CDR3 length equals 15 residues. V gave up 1 base and J gave up 2 bases, with 11 bases separating them. Germline CDR1 is SGHVS and CDR2 is FNYEAQ. In DNA form, the CDR3 reads TGTGCCAGCAGCTTAGTGGCACAGTTTCAAGAGACCCAGTACTTC. It translates to CASSLVAQFQETQYF.

This clonotype occurred many times. The J gene is TRBJ2-3, the V gene TRBV19; 14 bases map to TRBD2. The CDR3 is 17 amino acids. Per germline, CDR1 LNHDA and CDR2 SQIVND (reference sequence). The junction had 6 bases not matched to a gene; V was cut back by 3 bases and J by 4 bases. CDR3 region: CASSMTSGGAWADTQYF. The CDR3 nucleotides read TGTGCCAGTAGTATGACTAGCGGGGGGGCCTGGGCAGATACGCAGTATTTT.

This clonotype showed up many times. This rearrangement joins TRBV20-1 to TRBJ2-5; D is possibly TRBD1 (6 bases). The germline V gene has CDR1 DFQATT and CDR2 SNEGSKA (reference sequence). Trimming stripped 7 bases from V and 3 bases from J, with 18 bases between. CDR3 length equals 14 residues. The CDR3 coding sequence is TGCAGTGGCGGAACAGGACAGATCGAAGAGACCCAGTACTTC. This translates into CSGGTGQIEETQYF.

The chain couples TRBV28 to TRBJ2-2, with 7 positions matching TRBD1. Looked up from germline, CDR1 is MDHEN and CDR2 is SYDVKM. This CDR3 spans 14 amino acids. V lost 10 bases to trimming and J lost 1 base; unmatched junction nucleotides: 6. This CDR3 is CATRQGWNTGELFF. CDR3 nucleotides: TGTGCCACCCGACAGGGATGGAACACCGGGGAGCTGTTTTTT.

Concerning this clonotype: This could be a read error, since a much larger clone is one nucleotide away. The chain is built from TRBV20-1 and TRBJ2-2; 8 positions match TRBD2. Trimming cost V 8 bases and J 0 bases; bases outside gene matches: 8. This CDR3 is built from 15 residues. Germline loops: CDR1 DFQATT, CDR2 SNEGSKA (reference sequence). In DNA, the CDR3 is TGCAGTACCAAGGTAGCGGGAACGAACACCGGGGAGCTGTTTTTT. Translated: CSTKVAGTNTGELFF.

This clonotype was detected many times. This chain connects TRBV20-1 to TRBJ2-4; the D gene could be TRBD1 or TRBD2 (7 bases each). CDR3 length: 14 amino acids. The V gene lost 3 bases and the J gene lost 2 bases, with 11 bases spanning the gap. CDR1 and CDR2 from the germline V gene are DFQATT and SNEGSKA (reference sequence). The DNA of the CDR3 is TGCAGTGCTAGCCAGGGGGGGACCAAAAACATTCAGTACTTC. It is translated as CSASQGGTKNIQYF.

This clonotype has a count of ten or more. The rearrangement joins TRBV7-8 to TRBJ1-2, with unresolved D. The CDR3 length is 13 residues. Germline V gene lookup returns CDR1 SGHVS and CDR2 FQNEAQ. V shed 4 bases and J shed 12 bases, with 18 bases lying between them. The CDR3 nucleotides read TGTGCCAGCAGCTCCGAACGTCTGGGGAAGGACACCTTC. As protein: CASSSERLGKDTF.